This T cell receptor beta chain was sequenced in a study of CD8+CD57+ T cells in acquired aplastic anemia. Germline V gene sequence: CDR1 SGHNT, CDR2 YENEEA. The CDR3 is 16 residues long. V was clipped by 3 bases and J by 8 bases, with 20 bases between them. TCR beta VDJ combinations and CDR3 sequences were profiled from genomic DNA. TCRdb ran MiXCR on the reads and lists one entry per CDR3 protein. The data hold 200,000 to 300,000 distinct CDR3 sequences, with 82% observed a single time. Overall study findings and caveats: Patients had around 30 CD8+ CDR3 sequences in common with controls (the shared set). Patient and control CD8+ Simpson's diversity was not significantly different.

Patients sequenced had flow cytometry evidence of CD8+CD57+ cell expansion. Only a few counts were recorded for this clonotype. Its antigen is unknown. This chain joins TRBV11-3 and TRBJ2-1, with a tentative D call TRBD2 (6 bases). The sequence came from a human donor with aplastic anemia. The sequenced sample consisted of sorted CD4+, CD8+, or CD8+CD57+ T cells (not recorded which) from PBMCs. CDR3 region: CASSLGGGDGQDEQFF. The CDR3 bases are TGTGCCAGCAGCTTGGGGGGAGGAGACGGTCAGGATGAGCAGTTCTTC.